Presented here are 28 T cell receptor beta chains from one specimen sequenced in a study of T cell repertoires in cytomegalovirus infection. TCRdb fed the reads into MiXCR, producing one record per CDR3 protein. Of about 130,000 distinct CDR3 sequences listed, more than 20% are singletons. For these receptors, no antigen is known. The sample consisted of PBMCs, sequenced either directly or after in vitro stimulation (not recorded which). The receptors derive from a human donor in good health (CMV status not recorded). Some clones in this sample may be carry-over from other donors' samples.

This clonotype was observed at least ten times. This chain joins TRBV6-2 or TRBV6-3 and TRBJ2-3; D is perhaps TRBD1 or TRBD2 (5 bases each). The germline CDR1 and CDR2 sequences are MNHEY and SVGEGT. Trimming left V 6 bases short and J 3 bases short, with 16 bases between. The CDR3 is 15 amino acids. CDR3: CASSAPGQGTDTQYF. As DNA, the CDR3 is TGTGCCAGCAGCGCCCCGGGGCAGGGTACAGATACGCAGTATTTT.

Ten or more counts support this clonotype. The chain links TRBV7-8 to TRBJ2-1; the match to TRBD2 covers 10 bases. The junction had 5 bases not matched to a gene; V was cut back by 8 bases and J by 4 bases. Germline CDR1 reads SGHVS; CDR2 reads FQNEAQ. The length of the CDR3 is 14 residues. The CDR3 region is CASDQAGGYNEQFF. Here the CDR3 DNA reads TGTGCCAGCGATCAAGCGGGAGGGTACAATGAGCAGTTCTTC.

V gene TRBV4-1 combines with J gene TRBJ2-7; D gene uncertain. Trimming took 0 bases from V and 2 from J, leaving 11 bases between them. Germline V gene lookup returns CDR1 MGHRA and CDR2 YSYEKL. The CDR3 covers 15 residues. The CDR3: CASSQEPADPYEQYF. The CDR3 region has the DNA TGCGCCAGCAGCCAAGAACCCGCGGACCCCTACGAGCAGTACTTC.

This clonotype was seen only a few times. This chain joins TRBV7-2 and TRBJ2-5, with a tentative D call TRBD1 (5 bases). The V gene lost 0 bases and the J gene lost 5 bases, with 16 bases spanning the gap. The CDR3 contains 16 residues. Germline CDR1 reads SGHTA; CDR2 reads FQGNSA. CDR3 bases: TGTGCCAGCAGCTTAGCCTCTACCAGGGCCCAGGAGACCCAGTACTTC. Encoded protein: CASSLASTRAQETQYF.

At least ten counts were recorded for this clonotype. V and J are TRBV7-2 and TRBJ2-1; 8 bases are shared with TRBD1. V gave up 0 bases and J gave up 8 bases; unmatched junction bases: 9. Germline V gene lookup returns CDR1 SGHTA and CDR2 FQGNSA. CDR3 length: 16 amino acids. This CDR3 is CASSLAGTGFMDEQFF. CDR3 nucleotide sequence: TGTGCCAGCAGCTTAGCCGGGACAGGCTTTATGGATGAGCAGTTCTTC.

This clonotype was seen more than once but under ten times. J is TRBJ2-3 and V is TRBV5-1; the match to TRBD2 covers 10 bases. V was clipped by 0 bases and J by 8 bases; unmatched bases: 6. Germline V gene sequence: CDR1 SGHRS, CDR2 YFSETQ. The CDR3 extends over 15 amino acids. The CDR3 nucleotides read TGCGCCAGCAGCTTGGGGCTAGCGGGAGAAAGTACGCAGTATTTT. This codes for CASSLGLAGESTQYF.

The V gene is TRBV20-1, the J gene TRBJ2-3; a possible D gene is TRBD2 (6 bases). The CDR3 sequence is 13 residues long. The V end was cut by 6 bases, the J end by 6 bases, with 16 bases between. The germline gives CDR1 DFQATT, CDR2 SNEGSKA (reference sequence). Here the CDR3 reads CSAWHSGDDTQYF. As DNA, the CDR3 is TGCAGTGCCTGGCATTCGGGAGACGATACGCAGTATTTT.

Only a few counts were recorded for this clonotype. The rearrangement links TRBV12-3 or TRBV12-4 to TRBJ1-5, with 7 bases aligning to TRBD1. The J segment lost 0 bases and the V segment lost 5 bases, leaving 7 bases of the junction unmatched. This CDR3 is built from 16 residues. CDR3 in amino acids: CASSPGQPDSNQPQHF. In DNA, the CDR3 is TGTGCCAGCAGTCCGGGACAGCCCGATAGCAATCAGCCCCAGCATTTT.

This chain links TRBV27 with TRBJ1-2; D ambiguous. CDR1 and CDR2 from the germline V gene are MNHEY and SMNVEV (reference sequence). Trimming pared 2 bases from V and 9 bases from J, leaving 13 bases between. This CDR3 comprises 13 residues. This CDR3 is CASSLGRGISYTF. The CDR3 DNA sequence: TGTGCCAGCAGTTTAGGCCGGGGTATTAGCTACACCTTC.

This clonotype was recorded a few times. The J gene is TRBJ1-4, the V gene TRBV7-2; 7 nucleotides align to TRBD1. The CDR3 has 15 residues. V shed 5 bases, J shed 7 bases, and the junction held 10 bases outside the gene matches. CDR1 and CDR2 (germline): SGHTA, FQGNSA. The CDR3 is CASSPTDRKGEKLFF. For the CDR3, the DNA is TGTGCCAGCAGCCCGACGGACAGGAAAGGTGAAAAACTGTTTTTT.

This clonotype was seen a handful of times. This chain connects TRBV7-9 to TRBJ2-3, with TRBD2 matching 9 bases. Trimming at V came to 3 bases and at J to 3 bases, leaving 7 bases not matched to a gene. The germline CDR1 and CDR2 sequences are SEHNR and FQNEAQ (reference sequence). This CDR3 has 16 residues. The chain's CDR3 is CASSFSISGSTDTQYF. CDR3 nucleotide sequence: TGTGCCAGCAGCTTCTCGATTAGCGGGAGTACAGATACGCAGTATTTT.

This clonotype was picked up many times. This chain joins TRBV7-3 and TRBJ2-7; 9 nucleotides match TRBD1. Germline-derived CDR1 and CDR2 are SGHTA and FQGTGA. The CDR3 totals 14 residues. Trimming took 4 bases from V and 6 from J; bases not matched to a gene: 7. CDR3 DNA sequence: TGTGCCAGCAGCTCTACAGGGGGCGCGGGCGAGCAGTACTTC. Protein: CASSSTGGAGEQYF.

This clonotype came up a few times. For the CDR3, the DNA is TGCGCCAGCAGCTCAGGGCAGTGGGGCTACGAGCAGTACTTC. It yields the protein CASSSGQWGYEQYF. The chain uses TRBV5-1 and TRBJ2-7; the D gene is possibly TRBD1 (5 bases). The CDR3 is 14 amino acids. Germline values: CDR1 SGHRS, CDR2 YFSETQ. With 3 bases removed from V and 3 bases from J, the gap between germline ends came to 13 bases.

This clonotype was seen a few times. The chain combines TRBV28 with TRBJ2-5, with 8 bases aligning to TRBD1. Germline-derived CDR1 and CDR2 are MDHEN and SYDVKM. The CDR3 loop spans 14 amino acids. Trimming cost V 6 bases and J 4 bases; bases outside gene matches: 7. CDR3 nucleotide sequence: TGTGCCAGCAGGGGACAGGACATACTAGAGACCCAGTACTTC. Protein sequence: CASRGQDILETQYF.

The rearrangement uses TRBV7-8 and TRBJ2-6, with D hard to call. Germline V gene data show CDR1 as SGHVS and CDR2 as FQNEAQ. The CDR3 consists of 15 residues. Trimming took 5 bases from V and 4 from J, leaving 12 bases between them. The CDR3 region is CASSRPPIGANVLTF. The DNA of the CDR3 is TGTGCCAGCAGCCGGCCCCCGATCGGGGCCAACGTCCTGACTTTC. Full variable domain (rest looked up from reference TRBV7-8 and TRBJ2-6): GAGVSQSPRYKVAKRGQDVALRCDPISGHVSLFWYQQALGQGPEFLTYFQNEAQLDKSGLPSDRFFAERPEGSVSTLKIQRTQQEDSAVYLCASSRPPIGANVLTFGAGSRLTVL.

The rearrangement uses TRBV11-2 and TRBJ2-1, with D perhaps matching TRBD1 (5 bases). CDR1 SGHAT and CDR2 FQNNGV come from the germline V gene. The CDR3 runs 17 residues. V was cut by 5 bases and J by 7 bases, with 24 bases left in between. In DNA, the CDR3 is TGTGCCAGCAGCCCTTATTGGGTGGTCAGGGCTTTGAATGAGCAGTTCTTC. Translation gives CASSPYWVVRALNEQFF.

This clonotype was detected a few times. The CDR3 loop is CSVDKGQETQYF. DNA for the CDR3: TGCAGCGTTGATAAGGGCCAAGAGACCCAGTACTTC. The chain recombines TRBV29-1 with TRBJ2-5, with D hard to call. The CDR3 consists of 12 residues. The germline V gene encodes CDR1 SQVTM and CDR2 ANQGSEA. Trimming cost V 3 bases and J 1 base, with 6 bases left between them.

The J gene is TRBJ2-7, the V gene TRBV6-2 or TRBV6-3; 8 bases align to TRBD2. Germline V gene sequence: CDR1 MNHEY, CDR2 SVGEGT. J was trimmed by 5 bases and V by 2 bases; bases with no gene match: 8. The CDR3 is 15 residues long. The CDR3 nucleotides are TGTGCCAGCAGTTACCCCGGACTAGCCGGCAACGAGCAGTACTTC. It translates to CASSYPGLAGNEQYF.

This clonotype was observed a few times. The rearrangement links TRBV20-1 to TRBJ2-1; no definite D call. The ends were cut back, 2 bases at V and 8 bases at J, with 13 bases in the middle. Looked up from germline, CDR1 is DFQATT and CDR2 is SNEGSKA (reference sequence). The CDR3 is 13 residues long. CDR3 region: CSARTPIEDEQFF. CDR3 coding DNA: TGCAGTGCTAGAACACCTATAGAGGATGAGCAGTTCTTC.

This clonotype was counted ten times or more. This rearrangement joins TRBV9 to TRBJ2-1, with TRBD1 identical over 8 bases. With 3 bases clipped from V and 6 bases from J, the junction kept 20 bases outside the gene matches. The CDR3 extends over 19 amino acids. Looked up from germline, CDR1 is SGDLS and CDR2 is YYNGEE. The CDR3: CASSAPRGDRGNRGNEQFF. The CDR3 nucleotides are TGTGCCAGCAGCGCCCCGAGGGGAGACAGGGGAAATCGGGGCAATGAGCAGTTCTTC. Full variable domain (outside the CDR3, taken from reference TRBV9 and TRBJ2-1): DSGVTQTPKHLITATGQRVTLRCSPRSGDLSVYWYQQSLDQGLQFLIQYYNGEERAKGNILERFSAQQFPDLHSELNLSSLELGDSALYFCASSAPRGDRGNRGNEQFFGPGTRLTVL.

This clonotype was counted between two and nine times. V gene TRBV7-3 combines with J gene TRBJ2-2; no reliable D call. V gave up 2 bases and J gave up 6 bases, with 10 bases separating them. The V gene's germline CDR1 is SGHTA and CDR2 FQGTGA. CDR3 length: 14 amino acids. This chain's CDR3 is CASSLGVLPGELFF. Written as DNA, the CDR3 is TGTGCCAGCAGCTTAGGGGTTCTCCCCGGGGAGCTGTTTTTT.

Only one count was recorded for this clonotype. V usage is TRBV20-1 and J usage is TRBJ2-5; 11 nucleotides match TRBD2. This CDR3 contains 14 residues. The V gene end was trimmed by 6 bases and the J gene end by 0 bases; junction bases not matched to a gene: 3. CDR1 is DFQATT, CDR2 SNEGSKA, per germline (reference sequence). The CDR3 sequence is CSATSGSYQETQYF. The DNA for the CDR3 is TGCAGTGCCACTAGCGGGAGCTACCAAGAGACCCAGTACTTC.

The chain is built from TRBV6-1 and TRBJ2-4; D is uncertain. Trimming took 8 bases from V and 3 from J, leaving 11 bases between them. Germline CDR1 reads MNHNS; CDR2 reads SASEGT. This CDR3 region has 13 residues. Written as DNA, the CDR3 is TGTGCCAGCTGGAATGAGGACAAAAACATTCAGTACTTC. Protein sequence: CASWNEDKNIQYF.

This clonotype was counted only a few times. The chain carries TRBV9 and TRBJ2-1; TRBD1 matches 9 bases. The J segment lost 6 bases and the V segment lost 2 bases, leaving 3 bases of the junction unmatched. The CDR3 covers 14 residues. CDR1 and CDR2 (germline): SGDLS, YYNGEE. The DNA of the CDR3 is TGTGCCAGCAGCGTCGGACAGGGGTTCAATGAGCAGTTCTTC. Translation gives CASSVGQGFNEQFF.

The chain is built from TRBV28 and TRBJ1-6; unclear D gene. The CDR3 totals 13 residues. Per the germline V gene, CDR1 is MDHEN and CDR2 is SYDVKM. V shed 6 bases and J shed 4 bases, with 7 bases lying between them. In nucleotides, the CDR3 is TGTGCCAGCAGATCCACTTATAATTCACCCCTCCACTTT. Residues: CASRSTYNSPLHF.

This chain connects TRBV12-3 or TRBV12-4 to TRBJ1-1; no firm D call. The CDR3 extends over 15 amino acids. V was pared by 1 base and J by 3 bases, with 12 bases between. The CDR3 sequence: CASSLESAGYTEAFF. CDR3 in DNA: TGTGCCAGCAGTTTAGAATCGGCGGGATACACTGAAGCTTTCTTT.

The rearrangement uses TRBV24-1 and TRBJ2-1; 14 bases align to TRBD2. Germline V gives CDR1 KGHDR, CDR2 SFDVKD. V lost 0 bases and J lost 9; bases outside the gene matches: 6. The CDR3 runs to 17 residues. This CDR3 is CATSDLRPGLAGAEQFF. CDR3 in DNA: TGTGCCACCAGTGATTTGCGTCCGGGACTAGCGGGAGCTGAGCAGTTCTTC.

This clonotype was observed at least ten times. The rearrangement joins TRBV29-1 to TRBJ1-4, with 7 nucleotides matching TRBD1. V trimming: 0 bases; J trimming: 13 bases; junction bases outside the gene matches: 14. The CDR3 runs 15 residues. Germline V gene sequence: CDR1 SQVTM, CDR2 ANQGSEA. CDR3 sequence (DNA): TGCAGCGTTGAAGAGGGGGCAGGGGGAAGAGTTGGACTGTTTTTT. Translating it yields CSVEEGAGGRVGLFF.